The 13 T cell receptor beta chains below were found in one sample sequenced in a study of monozygotic twins with inflammatory bowel disease. Using the 5' RACE reads, TCRdb records one entry per CDR3 protein without DNA. The sample totals 200,000 to 250,000 distinct CDR3 sequences. Specimen: blood. The receptors originated from a human donor with ulcerative colitis or Crohn's disease, or a healthy co-twin of an affected twin (not recorded which).

This sequence joins TRBV12-3 or TRBV12-4 and TRBJ1-6; TCRdb indicates TRBD1, and absent DNA this call remains unverified. This CDR3 contains 15 residues. The CDR3: CASSRGGWTNSPLHF.

The J gene is TRBJ2-4, the V gene TRBV12-5; TCRdb calls TRBD1, which cannot be checked without DNA. The CDR3 is 16 amino acids. Germline V gene lookup returns CDR1 LGHNT and CDR2 FRNRAP. The CDR3 is CASARGGDLAKNIQYF.

The chain has TRBV5-1 and TRBJ1-1. The length of the CDR3 is 14 residues. Germline CDR1 reads SGHRS; CDR2 reads YFSETQ. The CDR3 spells CASSGTGQNTEAFF.

V and J are TRBV9 and TRBJ2-1; TCRdb reports TRBD2, a call that lacks DNA to check it against. Per the germline V gene, CDR1 is SGDLS and CDR2 is YYNGEE. CDR3 length: 15 amino acids. The CDR3 here is CASSDRDSLYNEQFF.

J is TRBJ2-1 and V is TRBV20-1; absent DNA, TCRdb's TRBD2 call cannot be checked. CDR1 is DFQATT and CDR2 is SNEGSKA in the germline V gene (reference sequence). The CDR3 has 13 residues. The CDR3 loop reads CSTRTSLFDEQFF.

This chain uses TRBV28 with TRBJ1-1; the D call of TRBD1 rests on TCRdb alone, since no DNA is present to check it. Germline loops: CDR1 MDHEN, CDR2 SYDVKM. The length of the CDR3 is 17 residues. The chain's CDR3 is CATAPKTGRSRNTEAFF.

The chain combines TRBV5-1 with TRBJ2-1; checking the TCRdb D call of TRBD1 is not possible without DNA. CDR3 length: 15 amino acids. From germline, CDR1 is SGHRS and CDR2 YFSETQ. CDR3 sequence: CASSLDGGLGNEQFF.

J is TRBJ2-1 and V is TRBV30. Germline V CDR1 and CDR2: GTSNPN, SVGIG (reference sequence). This CDR3 has 15 amino acids. CDR3 amino acids: CAWSVRGSSYNEQFF. The whole variable domain, filled in from reference TRBV30 and TRBJ2-1, reads SQTIHQWPATLVQPVGSPLSLECTVEGTSNPNLYWYRQAAGRGLQLLFYSVGIGQISSEVPQNLSASRPQDRQFILSSKKLLLSDSGFYLCAWSVRGSSYNEQFFGPGTRLTVL.

The chain uses TRBV5-1 and TRBJ1-2. The CDR3 totals 14 residues. Per the germline V gene, CDR1 is SGHRS and CDR2 is YFSETQ. Here the CDR3 reads CASSLDGGPYGYTF.

This rearrangement joins TRBV6-6 to TRBJ1-2; TCRdb calls TRBD1, which cannot be checked without DNA. Germline V CDR1 and CDR2: MNHNY, SVGAGI (reference sequence). CDR3 length: 13 amino acids. CDR3 protein: CASSTLTGDGYTF.

This CDR3 is CASSLYGVNMLEQYF. The chain uses TRBV27 and TRBJ2-7. The CDR3 totals 15 residues. CDR1 is MNHEY and CDR2 is SMNVEV in the germline V gene (reference sequence).

J is TRBJ2-3 and V is TRBV11-3; without DNA, the TCRdb call of TRBD1 cannot be checked. The germline V gene has CDR1 SGHNT and CDR2 YENEEA. The CDR3 runs to 15 residues. CDR3 loop: CASSRDRGQADTQYF.

The genes are TRBV2 and TRBJ1-2. The germline gives CDR1 SNHLY, CDR2 FYNNEI. CDR3 size: 13 residues. The CDR3 sequence: CASSEFGVYGYTF.